Described below is a single T cell receptor beta chain sequence and its context. The antigen remains undetermined. The sample comes from a study of cytomegalovirus exposure and HLA in healthy donors. Findings and limits, study-wide: On later analysis, the bulk of CMV-associated TCR beta chains appeared to be HLA-restricted. The study recorded about 160 TCR beta chains that were cytomegalovirus-associated. A missense DCLRE1C variant was associated with V- and J-gene trimming of TCR beta chains in a later analysis, and an independent cohort replicated the association.

Germline CDR1 SGHAT, CDR2 FQNNGV. The CDR3 has 14 residues. The ends lost 6 bases at V and 6 bases at J; junction bases unmatched: 8. The PCR contained 60 Vbeta and 13 Jbeta primers. Assay used: immunoSEQ multiplex PCR; TCRdb lists only in-frame clones, some missing. The sample carries around 200,000 clones, around three quarters recorded once. Source material: PBMCs. The chain links TRBV11-2 to TRBJ1-3, with TRBD1 matching over 7 bases. This TCR was sampled from a middle-aged man in good health and CMV-seronegative. CDR3 bases: TGTGCCAGCAGTTCTGGCAAGGGGGCAAACACCATATATTTT. Its protein is CASSSGKGANTIYF.